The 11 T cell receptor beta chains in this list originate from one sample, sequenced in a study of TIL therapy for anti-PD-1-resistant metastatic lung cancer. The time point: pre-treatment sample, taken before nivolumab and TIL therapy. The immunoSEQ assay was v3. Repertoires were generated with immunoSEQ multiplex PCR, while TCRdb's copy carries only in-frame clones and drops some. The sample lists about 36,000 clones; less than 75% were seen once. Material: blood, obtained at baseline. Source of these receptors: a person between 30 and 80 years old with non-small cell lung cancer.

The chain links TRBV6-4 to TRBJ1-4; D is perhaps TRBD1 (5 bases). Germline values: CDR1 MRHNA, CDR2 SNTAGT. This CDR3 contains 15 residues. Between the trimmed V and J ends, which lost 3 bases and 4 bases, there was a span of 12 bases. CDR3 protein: CASSETGTGNEKLFF. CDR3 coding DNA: TGTGCCAGCAGTGAAACCGGGACCGGTAATGAAAAACTGTTTTTT.

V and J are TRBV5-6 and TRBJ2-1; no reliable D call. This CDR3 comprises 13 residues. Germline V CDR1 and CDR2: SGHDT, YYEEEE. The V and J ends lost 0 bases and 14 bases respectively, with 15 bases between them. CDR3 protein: CASSLGPRTEEFF. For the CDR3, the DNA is TGTGCCAGCAGCTTGGGGCCGAGGACCGAGGAGTTCTTC.

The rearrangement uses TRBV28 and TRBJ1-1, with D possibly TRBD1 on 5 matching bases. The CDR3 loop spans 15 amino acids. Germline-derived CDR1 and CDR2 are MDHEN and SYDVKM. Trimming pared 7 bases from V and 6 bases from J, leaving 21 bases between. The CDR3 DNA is TGTGCCAGCACCTTAGCGGCGGGGGTCGGCGCTGAAGCTTTCTTT. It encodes CASTLAAGVGAEAFF.

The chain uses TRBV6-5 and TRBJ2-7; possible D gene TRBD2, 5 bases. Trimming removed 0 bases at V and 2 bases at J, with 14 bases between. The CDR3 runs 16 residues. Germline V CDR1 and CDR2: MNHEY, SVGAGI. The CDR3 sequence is CASSYSIVGNTYEQYF. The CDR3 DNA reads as TGTGCCAGCAGTTACTCGATAGTCGGGAATACCTACGAGCAGTACTTC.

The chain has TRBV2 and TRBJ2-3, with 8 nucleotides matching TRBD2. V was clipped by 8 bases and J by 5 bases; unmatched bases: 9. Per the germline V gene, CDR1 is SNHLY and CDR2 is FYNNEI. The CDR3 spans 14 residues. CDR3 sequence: CASVPGGPEDTQYF. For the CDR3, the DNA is TGTGCCAGCGTTCCGGGGGGGCCGGAAGATACGCAGTATTTT.

The CDR3 here is CASSLIGLGPGELFF. The CDR3 DNA reads TGTGCCAGCAGCTTGATAGGCCTAGGTCCCGGGGAGCTGTTTTTT. This chain connects TRBV5-6 to TRBJ2-2; D is uncertain. This CDR3 is 15 amino acids long. Trimming shortened V by 1 base and J by 6 bases, and 13 bases separated the two germline ends. CDR1 and CDR2 from the germline V gene are SGHDT and YYEEEE.

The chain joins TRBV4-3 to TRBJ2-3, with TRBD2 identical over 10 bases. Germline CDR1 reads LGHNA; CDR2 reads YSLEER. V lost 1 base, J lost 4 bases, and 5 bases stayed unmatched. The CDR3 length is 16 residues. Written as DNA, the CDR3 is TGCGCCAGCAGCCAAGGAAGCGGGAGGGTGGCAGATACGCAGTATTTT. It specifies CASSQGSGRVADTQYF.

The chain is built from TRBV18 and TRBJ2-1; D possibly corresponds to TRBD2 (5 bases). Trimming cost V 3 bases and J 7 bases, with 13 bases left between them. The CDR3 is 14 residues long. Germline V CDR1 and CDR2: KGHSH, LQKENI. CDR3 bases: TGTGCCAGCTCACCGAAAGCGGACGGAAATGAGCAGTTCTTC. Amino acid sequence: CASSPKADGNEQFF.

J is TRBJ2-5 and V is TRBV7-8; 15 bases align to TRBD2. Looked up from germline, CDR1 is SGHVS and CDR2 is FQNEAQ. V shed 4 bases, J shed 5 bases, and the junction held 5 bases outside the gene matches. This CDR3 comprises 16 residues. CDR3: CASSSGLAGGKETQYF. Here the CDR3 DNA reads TGTGCCAGCAGCTCTGGACTAGCGGGGGGGAAGGAGACCCAGTACTTC.

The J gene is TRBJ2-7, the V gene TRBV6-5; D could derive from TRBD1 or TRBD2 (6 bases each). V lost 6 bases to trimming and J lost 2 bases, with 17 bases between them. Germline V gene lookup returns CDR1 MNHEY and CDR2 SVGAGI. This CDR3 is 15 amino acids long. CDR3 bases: TGTGCCAGCAGGATCGGAGGGGGTGTTACCTACGAGCAGTACTTC. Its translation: CASRIGGGVTYEQYF.

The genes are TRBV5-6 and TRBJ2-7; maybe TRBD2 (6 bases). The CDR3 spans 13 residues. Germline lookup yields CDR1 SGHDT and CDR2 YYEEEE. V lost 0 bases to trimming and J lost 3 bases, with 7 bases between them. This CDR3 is CASSLGTNYEQYF. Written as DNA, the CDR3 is TGTGCCAGCAGCTTGGGGACTAACTACGAGCAGTACTTC.